Each of the 2 T cell receptor beta chains below was sequenced from the same sample in a study of cytomegalovirus exposure and HLA in healthy donors. The PCR employed 60 Vbeta primers together with 13 Jbeta primers. Sequencing was performed with immunoSEQ multiplex PCR; in TCRdb, only in-frame clones are kept and a portion is missing. The sample includes 150,000 to 200,000 clones, approximately 81% of them seen just once. Source material: PBMCs. These receptors were collected from a young man in good health and CMV-seronegative.

This chain links TRBV28 with TRBJ1-5, with 7 positions matching TRBD1. CDR3 length: 15 amino acids. Germline CDR1 reads MDHEN; CDR2 reads SYDVKM. V trimming: 4 bases; J trimming: 3 bases; junction bases outside the gene matches: 6. CDR3 sequence reads: CASSSWGQINQPQHF. The CDR3 DNA reads as TGTGCCAGCAGTTCTTGGGGACAGATCAATCAGCCCCAGCATTTT.

The chain combines TRBV6-1 with TRBJ1-1; a possible D gene is TRBD1 (5 bases). The CDR3 has 12 amino acids. Germline V gene data show CDR1 as MNHNS and CDR2 as SASEGT. V was shortened by 0 bases and J by 7 bases, with 6 bases between the two germline ends. The CDR3 nucleotides read TGTGCCAGCAGTGAAGCGGGGGGTGAAGCTTTCTTT. It specifies CASSEAGGEAFF.